This TCR beta chain was recovered during a study of blood T cell repertoires in COVID-19. Looking at the study overall: Samples representing acute and convalescent COVID-19 were sourced from the United States, Italy and Spain.

The protocol was immunoSEQ multiplex PCR, while the TCRdb copy is restricted to in-frame clones and leaves out a portion. The repertoire holds roughly 91,000 clones, with more than 65% as singletons. Material for sequencing was peripheral blood. This sequence originates from a man in his 70s with acute or convalescent COVID-19.

CDR3 nucleotides: TGTGCCAGCAGCCAAGATCTTGGGGTGGGAGATGAAAAACTGTTTTTT. Its translation is CASSQDLGVGDEKLFF. The rearrangement joins TRBV3-1 (or the pseudogene TRBV3-2) to TRBJ1-4; unclear D gene. Trimming shortened V by 0 bases and J by 6 bases, and 14 bases separated the two germline ends. Germline lookup yields CDR1 LGHDT and CDR2 YNNKEL (reference sequence). This CDR3 contains 16 residues.